This T cell receptor (beta chain) was found in a study of blood T cell repertoires in COVID-19 (dated by TCRdb to 2018 to 2021). Looking at the study overall: Collaborator samples came from the United States, Italy and Spain and covered acute and convalescent phases of COVID-19. The material from the prospective study consisted of cDNA or gDNA derived from T cells, B-cell-depleted T cells, or PBMCs. Subjects who had been exposed to COVID-19, were actively infected with it, or had recovered from it provided the deeply sampled blood TCRbeta repertoires that made up the dataset. The repertoires were released in a freely available public database intended as a resource for research on the immune response to SARS-CoV-2. The samples were drawn from two sources: the first 160 participants of the ongoing ImmuneRACE study, and 1,000 to 1,500 subjects contributed by 6 global collaborators. The sample metadata nearly always contained a de-identified subject ID, COVID-19 status, age in years and sex. Where available, HLA class I and class II types were obtained from metadata supplied by the sample provider rather than from assay-based typing.

Note on this clone: Its antigen remains undetermined. Per-base qualities were not stored, and no clone one base away is much larger.

A second Seattle source provided samples from volunteer blood donors who had recovered from COVID-19. Each collaborating institution followed its own protocols to collect whole blood in K2EDTA tubes. For TCRbeta analysis, collaborator samples were shipped as frozen whole blood, as isolated PBMCs, or as DNA extracted from either sample type. Beyond this particular receptor, the publication reports: How much clinical and demographic metadata was included differed by source and by participant, and the metadata was provided uncurated.

V is reduced by 6 bases and J by 3 bases, leaving a spacing of 14 bases between them. The CDR3, from cysteine to phenylalanine, totals 14 residues. Here the CDR3 DNA is all that survives: 42 bases in frame from base 1. CDR1 and CDR2, per the germline V gene, are KGHSH and LQKENI. The immunoSEQ Assay, a bias-controlled multiplex PCR, was used to amplify TCRbeta CDR3 regions from genomic DNA. In the paper's pipeline: Within the assay, amplification of reference gene primers was used to estimate how many nucleated cells each sample contained. To quantify the absolute abundance of each unique TCRbeta CDR3 rearrangement, sequence reads were collapsed and filtered. For each sample, productive Simpson clonality was calculated as the square root of Simpson's diversity index across productive rearrangements. In its TCRdb copy, this immuneACCESS table keeps in-frame sequences only and misses some clones. Where compared with another copy, unresolved V genes explain less than half of these, and the others have no known cause. V and J calls and clone size are those listed in that table; D and trimming were worked out from the DNA. This sample holds approximately 220,000 clones; roughly 80% were observed only once. The ten largest clones represent 4% to 6% of the sample.

This receptor chain uses TRBV18 and TRBJ1-1; TRBD1 is a possible D gene, resting on 6 matching bases. This sequence originates from a woman aged 55 to 70 who had recovered from COVID-19. Sample: peripheral blood. The sequenced DNA is TGTGCCAGCTCCAAGCCCGGGACACACACTGAAGCTTTCTTT. Its translation reads: CASSKPGTHTEAFF.